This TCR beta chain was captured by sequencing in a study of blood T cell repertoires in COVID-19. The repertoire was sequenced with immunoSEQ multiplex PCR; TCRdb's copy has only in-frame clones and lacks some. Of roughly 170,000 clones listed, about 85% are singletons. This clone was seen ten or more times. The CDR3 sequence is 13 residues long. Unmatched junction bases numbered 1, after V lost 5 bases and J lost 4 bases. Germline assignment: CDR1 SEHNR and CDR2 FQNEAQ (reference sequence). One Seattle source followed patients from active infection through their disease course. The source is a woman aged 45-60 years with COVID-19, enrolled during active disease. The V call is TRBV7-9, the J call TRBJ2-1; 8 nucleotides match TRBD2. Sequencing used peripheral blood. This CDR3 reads CASSSGGYNEQFF. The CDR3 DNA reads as TGTGCCAGCAGCAGCGGGGGATACAATGAGCAGTTCTTC.